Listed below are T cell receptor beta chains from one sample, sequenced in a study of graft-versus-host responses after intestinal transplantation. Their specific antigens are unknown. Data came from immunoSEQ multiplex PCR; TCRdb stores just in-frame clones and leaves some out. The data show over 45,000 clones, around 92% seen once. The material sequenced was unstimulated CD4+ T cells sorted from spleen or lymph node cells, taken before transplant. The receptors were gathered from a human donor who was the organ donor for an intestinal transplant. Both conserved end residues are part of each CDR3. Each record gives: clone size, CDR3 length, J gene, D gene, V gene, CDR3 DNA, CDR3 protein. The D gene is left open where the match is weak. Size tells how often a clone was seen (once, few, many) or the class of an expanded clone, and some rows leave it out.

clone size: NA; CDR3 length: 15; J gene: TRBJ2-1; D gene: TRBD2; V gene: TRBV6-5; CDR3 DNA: TGTGCCAGCAGTTACTCTAGCGGGACCTACAATGAGCAGTTCTTC; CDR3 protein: CASSYSSGTYNEQFF
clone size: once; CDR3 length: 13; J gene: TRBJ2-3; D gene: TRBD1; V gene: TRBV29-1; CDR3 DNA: TGCAGCGTTTACGACAGGGGGACAGATACGCAGTATTTT; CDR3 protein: CSVYDRGTDTQYF
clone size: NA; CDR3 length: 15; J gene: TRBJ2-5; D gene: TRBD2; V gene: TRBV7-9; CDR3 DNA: TGTGCCAGCAGCTTACGGGAGGGTAAGCAAGAGACCCAGTACTTC; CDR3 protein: CASSLREGKQETQYF
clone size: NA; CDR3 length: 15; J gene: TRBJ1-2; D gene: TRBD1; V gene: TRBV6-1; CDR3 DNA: TGTGCCAGCAGACAAGGGACAGGGACTAACTATGGCTACACCTTC; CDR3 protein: CASRQGTGTNYGYTF
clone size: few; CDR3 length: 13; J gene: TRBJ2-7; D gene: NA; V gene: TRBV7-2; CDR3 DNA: TGTGCCAGCAGCTTCACAGTATCCTACGAGCAGTACTTC; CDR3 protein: CASSFTVSYEQYF
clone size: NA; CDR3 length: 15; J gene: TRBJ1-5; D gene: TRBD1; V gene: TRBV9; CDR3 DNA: TGTGCCAGCAGCGCCGACAGGGAGGTGGAGGTGCCCCAGCATTTT; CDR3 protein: CASSADREVEVPQHF
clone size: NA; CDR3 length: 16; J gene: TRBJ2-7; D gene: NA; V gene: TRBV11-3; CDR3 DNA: TGTGCCAGCACCCCTTGGAGGGAGAATGCTAACTACGAGCAGTACTTC; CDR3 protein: CASTPWRENANYEQYF
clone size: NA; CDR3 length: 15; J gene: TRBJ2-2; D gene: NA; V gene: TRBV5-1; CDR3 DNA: TGCGCCAGCAGCTTACGACAGGCGAACACCGGGGAGCTGTTTTTT; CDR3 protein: CASSLRQANTGELFF
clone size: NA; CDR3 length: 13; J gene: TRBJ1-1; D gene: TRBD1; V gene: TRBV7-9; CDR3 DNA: TGTGCCAGCAGCTTAGGGACAGGAGCTGAAGCTTTCTTT; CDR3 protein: CASSLGTGAEAFF
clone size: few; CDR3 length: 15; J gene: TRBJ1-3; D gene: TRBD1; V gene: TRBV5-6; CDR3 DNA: TGTGCCAGCAGCCGGACAGGCCGACTGGGGAACACCATATATTTT; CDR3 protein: CASSRTGRLGNTIYF
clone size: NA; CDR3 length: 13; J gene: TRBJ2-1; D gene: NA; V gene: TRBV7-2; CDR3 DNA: TGTGCCAGCAGCCGACCGGGTATCAATGAGCAGTTCTTC; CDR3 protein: CASSRPGINEQFF
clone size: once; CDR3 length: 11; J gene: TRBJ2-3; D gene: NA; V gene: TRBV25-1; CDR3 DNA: TGTGCCAGCAGTGACGGACCAAGGGGGTATTTT; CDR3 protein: CASSDGPRGYF
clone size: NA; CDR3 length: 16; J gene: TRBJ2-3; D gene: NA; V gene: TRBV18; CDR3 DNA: TGTGCCAGCTCCCCCTATCCGGGACATCCCACAGATACGCAGTATTTT; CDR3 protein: CASSPYPGHPTDTQYF